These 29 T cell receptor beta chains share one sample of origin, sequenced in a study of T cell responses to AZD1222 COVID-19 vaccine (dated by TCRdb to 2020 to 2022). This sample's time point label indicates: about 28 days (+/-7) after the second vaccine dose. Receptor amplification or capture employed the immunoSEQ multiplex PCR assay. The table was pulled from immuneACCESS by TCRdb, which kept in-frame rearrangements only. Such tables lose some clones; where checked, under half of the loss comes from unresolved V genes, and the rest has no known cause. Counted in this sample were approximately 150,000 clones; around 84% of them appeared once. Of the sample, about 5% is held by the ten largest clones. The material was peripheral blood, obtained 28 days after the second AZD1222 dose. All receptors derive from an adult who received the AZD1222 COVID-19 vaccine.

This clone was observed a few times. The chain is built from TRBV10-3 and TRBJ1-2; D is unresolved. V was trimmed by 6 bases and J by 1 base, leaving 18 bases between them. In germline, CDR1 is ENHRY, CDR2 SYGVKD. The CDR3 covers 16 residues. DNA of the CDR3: TGTGCCATCAGGTCCCTTGGCCCCCGAGATAACTATGGCTACACCTTC. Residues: CAIRSLGPRDNYGYTF.

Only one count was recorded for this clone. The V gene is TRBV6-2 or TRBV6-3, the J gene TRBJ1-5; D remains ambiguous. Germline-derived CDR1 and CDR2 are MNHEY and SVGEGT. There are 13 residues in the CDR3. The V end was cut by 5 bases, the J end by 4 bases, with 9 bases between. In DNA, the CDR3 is TGTGCCAGCAGTCGCAGCCGGAATCAGCCCCAGCATTTT. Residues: CASSRSRNQPQHF.

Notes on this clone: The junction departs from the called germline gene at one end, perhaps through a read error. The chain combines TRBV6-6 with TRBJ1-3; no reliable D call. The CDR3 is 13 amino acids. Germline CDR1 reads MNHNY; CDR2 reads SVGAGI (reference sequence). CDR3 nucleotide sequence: TGTGCCAGCAGCCCGGCGCCGGGAAGCACCATATATTTT. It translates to CASSPAPGSTIYF.

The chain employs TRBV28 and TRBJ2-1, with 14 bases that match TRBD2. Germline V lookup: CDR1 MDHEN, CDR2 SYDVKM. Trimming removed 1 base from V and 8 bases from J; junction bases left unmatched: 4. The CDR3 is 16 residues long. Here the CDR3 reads CASSLSGLAGGDEQFF. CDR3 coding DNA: TGTGCCAGCAGTTTATCCGGACTAGCGGGGGGTGATGAGCAGTTCTTC.

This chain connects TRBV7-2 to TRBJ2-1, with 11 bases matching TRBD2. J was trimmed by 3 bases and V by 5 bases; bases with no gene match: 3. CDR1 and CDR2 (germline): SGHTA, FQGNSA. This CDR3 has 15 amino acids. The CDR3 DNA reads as TGTGCCAGCAGCGCGGGGACTAGCGGCTACAATGAGCAGTTCTTC. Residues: CASSAGTSGYNEQFF.

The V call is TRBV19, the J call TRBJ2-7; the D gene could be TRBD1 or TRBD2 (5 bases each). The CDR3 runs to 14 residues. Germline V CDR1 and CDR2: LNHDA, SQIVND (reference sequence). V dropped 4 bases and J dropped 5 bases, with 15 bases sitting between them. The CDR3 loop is CASSTGRSLDEQYF. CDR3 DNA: TGTGCCAGTAGTACGGGACGGTCCCTAGACGAGCAGTACTTC. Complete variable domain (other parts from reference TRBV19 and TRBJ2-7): DGGITQSPKYLFRKEGQNVTLSCEQNLNHDAMYWYRQDPGQGLRLIYYSQIVNDFQKGDIAEGYSVSREKKESFPLTVTSAQKNPTAFYLCASSTGRSLDEQYFGPGTRLTVT.

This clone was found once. The CDR3 sequence: CSASNTMDTQYF. CDR3 sequence (DNA): TGCAGTGCTAGTAATACCATGGATACGCAGTATTTT. The chain employs TRBV20-1 and TRBJ2-3, with unresolved D. The CDR3 covers 12 residues. Germline V gene sequence: CDR1 DFQATT, CDR2 SNEGSKA (reference sequence). Deletions cut 3 bases from V and 6 bases from J, with 10 bases between.

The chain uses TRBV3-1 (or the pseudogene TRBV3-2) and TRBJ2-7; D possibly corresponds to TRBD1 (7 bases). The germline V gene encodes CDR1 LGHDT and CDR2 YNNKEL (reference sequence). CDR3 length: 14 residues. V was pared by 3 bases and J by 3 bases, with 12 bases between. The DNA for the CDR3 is TGTGCCAGCAGCCAGGGGCAGGGGGGCTACGAGCAGTACTTC. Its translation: CASSQGQGGYEQYF.

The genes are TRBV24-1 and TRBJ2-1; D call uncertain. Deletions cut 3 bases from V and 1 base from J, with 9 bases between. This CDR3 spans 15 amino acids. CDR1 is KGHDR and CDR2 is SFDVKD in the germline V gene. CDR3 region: CATSDVTDSYNEQFF. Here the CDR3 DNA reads TGTGCCACCAGTGATGTTACGGATTCCTACAATGAGCAGTTCTTC.

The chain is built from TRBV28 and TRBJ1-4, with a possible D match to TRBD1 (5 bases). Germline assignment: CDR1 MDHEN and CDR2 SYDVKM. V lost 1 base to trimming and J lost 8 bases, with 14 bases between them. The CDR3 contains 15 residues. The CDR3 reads CASSLSGRDAEKLFF. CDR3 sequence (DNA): TGTGCCAGCAGTTTATCGGGCAGGGATGCCGAAAAACTGTTTTTT.

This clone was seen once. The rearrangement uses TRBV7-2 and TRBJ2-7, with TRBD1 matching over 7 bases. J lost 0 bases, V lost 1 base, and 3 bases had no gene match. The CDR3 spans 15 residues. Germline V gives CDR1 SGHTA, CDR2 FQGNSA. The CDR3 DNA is TGTGCCAGCAGCTTAGGGGGACAGCTCTCCTACGAGCAGTACTTC. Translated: CASSLGGQLSYEQYF.

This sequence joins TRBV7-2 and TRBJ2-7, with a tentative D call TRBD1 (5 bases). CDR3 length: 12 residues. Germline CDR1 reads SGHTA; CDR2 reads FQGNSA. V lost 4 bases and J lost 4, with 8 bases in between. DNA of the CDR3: TGTGCCAGCAGCTCAGGGATTTACGAGCAGTACTTC. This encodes CASSSGIYEQYF. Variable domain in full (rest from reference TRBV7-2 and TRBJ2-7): GAGVSQSPSNKVTEKGKDVELRCDPISGHTALYWYRQSLGQGLEFLIYFQGNSAPDKSGLPSDRFSAERTGGSVSTLTIQRTQQEDSAVYLCASSSGIYEQYFGPGTRLTVT.

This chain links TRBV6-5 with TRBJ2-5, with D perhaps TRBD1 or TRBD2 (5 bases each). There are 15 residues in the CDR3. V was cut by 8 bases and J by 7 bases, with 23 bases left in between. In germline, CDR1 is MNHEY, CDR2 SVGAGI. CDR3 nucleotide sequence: TGTGCCAGCCGGCCGGGGTATGGGGGTTCCGGGACCCAGTACTTC. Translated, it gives CASRPGYGGSGTQYF.

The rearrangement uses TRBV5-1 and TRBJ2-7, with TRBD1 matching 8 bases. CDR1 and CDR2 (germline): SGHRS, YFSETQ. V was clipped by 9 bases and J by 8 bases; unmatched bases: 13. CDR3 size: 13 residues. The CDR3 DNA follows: TGCGCCACCCAGGACGGACAGGGTGGAAAGCAGTACTTC. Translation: CATQDGQGGKQYF.

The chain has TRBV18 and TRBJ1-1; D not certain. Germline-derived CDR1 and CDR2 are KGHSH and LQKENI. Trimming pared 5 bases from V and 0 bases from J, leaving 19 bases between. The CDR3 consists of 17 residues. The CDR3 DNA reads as TGTGCCAGCTCAACCCTTAGTGGGGTGGGGATGAACACTGAAGCTTTCTTT. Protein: CASSTLSGVGMNTEAFF. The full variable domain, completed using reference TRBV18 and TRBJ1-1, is NAGVMQNPRHLVRRRGQEARLRCSPMKGHSHVYWYRQLPEEGLKFMVYLQKENIIDESGMPKERFSAEFPKEGPSILRIQQVVRGDSAAYFCASSTLSGVGMNTEAFFGQGTRLTVV.

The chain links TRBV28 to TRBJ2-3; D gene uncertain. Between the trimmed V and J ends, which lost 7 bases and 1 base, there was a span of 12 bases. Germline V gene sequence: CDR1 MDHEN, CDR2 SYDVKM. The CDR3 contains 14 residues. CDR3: CASTTPWGTDTQYF. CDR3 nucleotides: TGTGCCAGCACCACTCCCTGGGGCACAGATACGCAGTATTTT.

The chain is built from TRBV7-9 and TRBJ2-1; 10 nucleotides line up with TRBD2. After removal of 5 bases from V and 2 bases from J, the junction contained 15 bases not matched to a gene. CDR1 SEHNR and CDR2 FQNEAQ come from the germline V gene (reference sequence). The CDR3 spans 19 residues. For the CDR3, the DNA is TGTGCCAGCAGCCCCCGGGCTAGCGGGAGTCCCGGGGCCTACAATGAGCAGTTCTTC. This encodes CASSPRASGSPGAYNEQFF.

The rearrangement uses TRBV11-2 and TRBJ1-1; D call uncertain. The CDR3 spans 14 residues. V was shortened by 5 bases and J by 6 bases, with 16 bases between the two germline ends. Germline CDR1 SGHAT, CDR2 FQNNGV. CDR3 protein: CASSEGASPPEAFF. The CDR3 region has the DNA TGTGCCAGCAGCGAGGGCGCGAGTCCTCCTGAAGCTTTCTTT.

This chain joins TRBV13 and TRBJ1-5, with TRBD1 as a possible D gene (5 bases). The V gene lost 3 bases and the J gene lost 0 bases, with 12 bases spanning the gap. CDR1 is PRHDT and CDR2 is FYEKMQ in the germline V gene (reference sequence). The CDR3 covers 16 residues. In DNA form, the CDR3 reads TGTGCCAGCAGCTTCGGGTTGGGGCATAGCAATCAGCCCCAGCATTTT. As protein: CASSFGLGHSNQPQHF.

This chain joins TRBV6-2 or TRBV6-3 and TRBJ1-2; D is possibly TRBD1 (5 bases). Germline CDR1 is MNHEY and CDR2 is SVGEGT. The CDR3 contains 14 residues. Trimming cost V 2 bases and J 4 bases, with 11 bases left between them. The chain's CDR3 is CASSYRGSIYGYTF. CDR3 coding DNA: TGTGCCAGCAGTTACAGGGGCTCGATCTATGGCTACACCTTC.

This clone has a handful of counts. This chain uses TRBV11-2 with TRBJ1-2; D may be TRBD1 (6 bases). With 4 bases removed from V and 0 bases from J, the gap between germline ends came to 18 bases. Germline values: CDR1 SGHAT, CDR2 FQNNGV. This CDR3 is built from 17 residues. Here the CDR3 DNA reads TGTGCCAGCAGCTCGCTTCAGGGGCCAGGAGCTAACTATGGCTACACCTTC. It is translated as CASSSLQGPGANYGYTF.

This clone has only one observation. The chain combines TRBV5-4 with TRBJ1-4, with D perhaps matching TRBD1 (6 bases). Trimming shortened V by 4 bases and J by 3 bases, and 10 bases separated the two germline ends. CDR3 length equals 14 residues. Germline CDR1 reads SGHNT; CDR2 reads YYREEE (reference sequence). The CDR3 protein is CASSIGQPNEKLFF. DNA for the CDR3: TGTGCCAGCAGCATCGGACAGCCTAATGAAAAACTGTTTTTT.

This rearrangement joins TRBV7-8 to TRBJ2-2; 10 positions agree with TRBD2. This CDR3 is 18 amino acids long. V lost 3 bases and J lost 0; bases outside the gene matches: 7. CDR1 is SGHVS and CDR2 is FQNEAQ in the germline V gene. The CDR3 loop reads CASSLRSSGGTNTGELFF. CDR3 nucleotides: TGTGCCAGCAGCTTGCGGTCTAGCGGGGGTACGAACACCGGGGAGCTGTTTTTT.

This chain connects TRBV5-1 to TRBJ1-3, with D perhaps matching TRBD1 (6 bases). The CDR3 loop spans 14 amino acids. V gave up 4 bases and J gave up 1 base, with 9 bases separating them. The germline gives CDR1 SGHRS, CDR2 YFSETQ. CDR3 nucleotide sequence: TGCGCCAGCAGCCTTACAGGGTCTGGAAACACCATATATTTT. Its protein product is CASSLTGSGNTIYF.

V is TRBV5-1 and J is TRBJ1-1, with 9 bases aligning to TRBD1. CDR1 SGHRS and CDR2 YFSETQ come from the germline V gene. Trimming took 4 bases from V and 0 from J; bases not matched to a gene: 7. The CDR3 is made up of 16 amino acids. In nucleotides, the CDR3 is TGCGCCAGCAGCACTGGGACAGGGACTCTGAACACTGAAGCTTTCTTT. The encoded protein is CASSTGTGTLNTEAFF.

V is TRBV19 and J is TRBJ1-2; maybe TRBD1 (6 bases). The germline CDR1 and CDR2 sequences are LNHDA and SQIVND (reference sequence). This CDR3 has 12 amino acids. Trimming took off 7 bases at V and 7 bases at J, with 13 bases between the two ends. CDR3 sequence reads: CASMGAGRGYTF. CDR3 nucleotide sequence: TGTGCCAGTATGGGGGCAGGACGTGGCTACACCTTC. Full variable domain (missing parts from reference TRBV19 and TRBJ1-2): DGGITQSPKYLFRKEGQNVTLSCEQNLNHDAMYWYRQDPGQGLRLIYYSQIVNDFQKGDIAEGYSVSREKKESFPLTVTSAQKNPTAFYLCASMGAGRGYTFGSGTRLTVV.

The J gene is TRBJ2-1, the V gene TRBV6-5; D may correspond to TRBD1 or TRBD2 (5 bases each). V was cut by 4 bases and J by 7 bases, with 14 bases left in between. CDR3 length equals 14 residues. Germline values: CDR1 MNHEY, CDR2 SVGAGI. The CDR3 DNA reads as TGTGCCAGCAGTTCCGGGACCATGTATAATGAGCAGTTCTTC. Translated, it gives CASSSGTMYNEQFF.

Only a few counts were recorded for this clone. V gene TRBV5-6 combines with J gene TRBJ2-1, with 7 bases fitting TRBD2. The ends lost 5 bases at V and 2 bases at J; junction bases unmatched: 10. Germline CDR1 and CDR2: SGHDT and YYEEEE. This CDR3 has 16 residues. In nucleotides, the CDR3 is TGTGCCAGCAGTCCCCCCTCGGGGGGACCCTACAATGAGCAGTTCTTC. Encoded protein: CASSPPSGGPYNEQFF.

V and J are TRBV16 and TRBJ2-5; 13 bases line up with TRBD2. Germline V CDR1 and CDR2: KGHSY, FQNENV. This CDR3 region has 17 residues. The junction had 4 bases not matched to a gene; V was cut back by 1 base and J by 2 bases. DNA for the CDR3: TGTGCCAGCAGCCAATTTAGACTAGCGGGGGGTCAAGAGACCCAGTACTTC. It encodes CASSQFRLAGGQETQYF. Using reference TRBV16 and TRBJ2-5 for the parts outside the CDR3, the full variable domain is GEEVAQTPKHLVRGEGQKAKLYCAPIKGHSYVFWYQQVLKNEFKFLISFQNENVFDETGMPKERFSAKCLPNSPCSLEIQATKLEDSAVYFCASSQFRLAGGQETQYFGPGTRLLVL.